These T cell receptor beta chains were read from a single sample in a study of T-cell reconstitution after alpha-beta-depleted transplantation in children. Via MiXCR, TCRdb re-called the PCR reads, giving one row per CDR3 protein. Of approximately 200,000 distinct CDR3 sequences listed, just under 6.5% were seen once; the top ten hold roughly 4.8%. This specimen consisted of PBMCs, obtained before TCRalphabeta/CD19-depleted stem cell transplant. The receptors come from a girl less than two years old with combined immunodeficiency, due to receive a stem cell transplant. CDR3s leave out the opening cysteine and the closing phenylalanine or tryptophan.

CDR3 length,V gene,CDR3 protein
16,TRBV5-6,ASSLDGGLAGDPGELF
13,TRBV3-1,ASSQDSTSEDTQY
11,TRBV5-1,ASSLVFGETQY
9,TRBV29-1,SVGDGYEQY
11,TRBV12-3/TRBV12-4,ASSLSPEGEQF
14,TRBV7-9,ASSLSGGTWNYEQY
14,TRBV28,ASSLRLAGSSYEQY
14,TRBV4-3,ASSSLIWQSNYGYT
14,TRBV7-9,ASRLQWDRGGTEAF
13,TRBV7-3,ASSSGTSTYNEQF
11,TRBV5-5,ASRQGATYEQY
13,TRBV23-1,ASSPDLRGNQPQH
15,TRBV28,ASSLPPGTPVQDIQY
11,TRBV7-2,ASSPGLTNEQF
13,TRBV27,ASRPLASGGNEQY
12,TRBV20-1,SAGYRENTGELF
12,TRBV29-1,SVRQPGGQETQY
13,TRBV20-1,SARDFGGGLYEQY
12,TRBV12-3/TRBV12-4,ASSLAGVNYGYT
12,TRBV29-1,SVKGVGLYNEQF
12,TRBV18,ASSPRDRGYTQY
11,TRBV7-9,ASILSGTGEQY
15,TRBV4-3,ASSPFRNQMSTDTQY
11,TRBV20-1,MSAGEGRNEQF
14,TRBV6-2/TRBV6-3,ASSSNPGLISDTQY
13,TRBV28,ASSFYRAGGEKLF
15,TRBV12-3/TRBV12-4,ASSPWALSRPYNEQF
15,TRBV3-1,ASSQDLTLSRGSEQF
10,TRBV15,ATSSNSYEQY
11,TRBV12-3/TRBV12-4,ASSDNSNQPQH
13,TRBV12-3/TRBV12-4,ASRQTSGGYNEQF
13,TRBV6-2/TRBV6-3,ASREGPPLSYEQY
12,TRBV7-2,ASSHTTTDTEAF
13,TRBV5-1,ASSQDRGRNGELF
14,TRBV4-1,ASRQDGWGSSYEQY